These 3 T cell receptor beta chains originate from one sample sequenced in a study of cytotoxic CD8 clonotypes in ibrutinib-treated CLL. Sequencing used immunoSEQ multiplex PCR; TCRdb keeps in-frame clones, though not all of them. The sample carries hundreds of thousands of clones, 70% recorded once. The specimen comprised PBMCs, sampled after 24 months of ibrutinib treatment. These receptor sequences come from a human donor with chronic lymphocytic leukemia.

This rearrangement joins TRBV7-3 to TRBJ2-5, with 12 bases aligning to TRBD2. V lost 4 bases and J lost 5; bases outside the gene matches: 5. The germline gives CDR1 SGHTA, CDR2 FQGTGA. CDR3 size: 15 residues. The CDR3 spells CASSSSGRERETQYF. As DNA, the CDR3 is TGTGCCAGCAGCTCTAGCGGGAGGGAGAGGGAGACCCAGTACTTC.

The CDR3 nucleotides read TGCGCCAGCAGGTGGCGGGAGGTGCATGAGCAGTTCTTC. It yields the protein CASRWREVHEQFF. The V call is TRBV5-1, the J call TRBJ2-1; TRBD2 agrees at 8 bases. CDR1 and CDR2 from the germline V gene are SGHRS and YFSETQ. The CDR3 runs to 13 residues. V gave up 5 bases and J gave up 8 bases; unmatched junction bases: 6.

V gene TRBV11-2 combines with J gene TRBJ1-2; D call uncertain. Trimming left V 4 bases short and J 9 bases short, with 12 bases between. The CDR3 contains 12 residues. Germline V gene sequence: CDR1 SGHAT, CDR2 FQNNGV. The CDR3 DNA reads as TGTGCCAGCAGCTACGACCCGTACAGCTACACCTTC. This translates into CASSYDPYSYTF.